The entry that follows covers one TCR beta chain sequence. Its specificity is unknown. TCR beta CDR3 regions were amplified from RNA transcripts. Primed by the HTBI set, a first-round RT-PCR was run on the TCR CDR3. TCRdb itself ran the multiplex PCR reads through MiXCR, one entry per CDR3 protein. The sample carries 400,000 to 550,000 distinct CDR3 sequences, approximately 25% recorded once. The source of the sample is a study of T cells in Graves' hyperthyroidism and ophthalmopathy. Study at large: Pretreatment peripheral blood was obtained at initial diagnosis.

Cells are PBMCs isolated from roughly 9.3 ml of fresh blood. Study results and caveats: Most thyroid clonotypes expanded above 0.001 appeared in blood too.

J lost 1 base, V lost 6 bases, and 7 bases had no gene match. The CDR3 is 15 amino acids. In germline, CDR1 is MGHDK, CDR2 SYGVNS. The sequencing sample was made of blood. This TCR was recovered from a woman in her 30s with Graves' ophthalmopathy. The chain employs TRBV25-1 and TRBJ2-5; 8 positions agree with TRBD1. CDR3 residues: CASRMTGASQETQYF. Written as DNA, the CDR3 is TGTGCCAGCAGAATGACAGGGGCGTCCCAAGAGACCCAGTACTTC.